The 19 T cell receptor beta chains presented below share a single source sample, sequenced in a study of blood T cell repertoires in COVID-19 (dated by TCRdb to 2018 to 2021). Libraries were constructed by the immunoSEQ multiplex PCR assay. Here the immuneACCESS table is served through TCRdb, limited to in-frame sequences with V and J called. Missing clones are a known gap in these copies; in checked studies unresolved V genes cover under half, and the rest lacks a known reason. The sample table records hundreds of thousands of clones; about 86% of these occur just once. Of the sample, 7.5% to 9% is held by the ten largest clones. The sample comprised peripheral blood. The source is a woman aged 50 to 65 with acute or convalescent COVID-19.

This rearrangement joins TRBV30 to TRBJ2-6; a possible D gene is TRBD1 (5 bases). The CDR3 is 15 residues long. The V end lost 3 bases, the J end lost 1 base, and 10 bases lay between the germline ends. CDR1 and CDR2 from the germline V gene are GTSNPN and SVGIG (reference sequence). The CDR3 loop is CAWSAGFSGANVLTF. CDR3 coding DNA: TGTGCCTGGAGCGCAGGGTTTTCTGGGGCCAACGTCCTGACTTTC.

This clone turned up a few times. The V and J genes are TRBV30 and TRBJ2-7, with D perhaps matching TRBD2 (7 bases). V gave up 0 bases and J gave up 0 bases, with 9 bases separating them. This CDR3 is 14 amino acids long. Germline assignment: CDR1 GTSNPN and CDR2 SVGIG (reference sequence). CDR3 region: CAWSVGGPSYEQYF. As DNA, the CDR3 is TGTGCCTGGAGTGTGGGGGGGCCCTCCTACGAGCAGTACTTC.

The chain carries TRBV5-1 and TRBJ2-2; 8 bases are shared with TRBD2. J lost 0 bases, V lost 5 bases, and 9 bases had no gene match. Germline-derived CDR1 and CDR2 are SGHRS and YFSETQ. There are 17 residues in the CDR3. Here the CDR3 DNA reads TGCGCCAGCAGGATTAGGACTAGCATTTCGAACACCGGGGAGCTGTTTTTT. It is translated as CASRIRTSISNTGELFF.

The gene calls are TRBV5-1 and TRBJ2-1; 11 bases line up with TRBD2. Germline CDR1 SGHRS, CDR2 YFSETQ. The CDR3 is 16 amino acids. Trimming took 4 bases from V and 6 from J; bases not matched to a gene: 9. Here the CDR3 reads CASSRLLAGAGNEQFF. DNA of the CDR3: TGCGCCAGCAGCCGGTTACTAGCGGGAGCGGGCAATGAGCAGTTCTTC.

This clone was observed a single time. This chain uses TRBV28 with TRBJ2-3, with D uncertain. With 5 bases removed from V and 0 bases from J, the gap between germline ends came to 12 bases. There are 15 residues in the CDR3. Germline-derived CDR1 and CDR2 are MDHEN and SYDVKM. CDR3 region: CASSRPGTSTDTQYF. The CDR3, as DNA: TGTGCCAGCAGTCGGCCAGGCACTAGCACAGATACGCAGTATTTT. Full variable domain (rest looked up from reference TRBV28 and TRBJ2-3): DVKVTQSSRYLVKRTGEKVFLECVQDMDHENMFWYRQDPGLGLRLIYFSYDVKMKEKGDIPEGYSVSREKKERFSLILESASTNQTSMYLCASSRPGTSTDTQYFGPGTRLTVL.

This chain links TRBV27 with TRBJ1-4; tentatively, D is TRBD1 (5 bases). The CDR3 loop spans 12 amino acids. V was pared by 7 bases and J by 7 bases, with 10 bases between. Germline assignment: CDR1 MNHEY and CDR2 SMNVEV (reference sequence). CDR3 in DNA: TGTGCCAGCATGGGGGGAGGTGAAAAACTGTTTTTT. Amino acid sequence: CASMGGGEKLFF.

The chain employs TRBV5-1 and TRBJ1-5, with 8 nucleotides matching TRBD1. CDR1 and CDR2 (germline): SGHRS, YFSETQ. V was clipped by 5 bases and J by 0 bases; unmatched bases: 4. The CDR3 length is 15 residues. CDR3 in amino acids: CASRKTGDSNQPQHF. The DNA of the CDR3 is TGCGCCAGCAGGAAGACAGGGGATAGCAATCAGCCCCAGCATTTT. Based on the CDR3 plus reference TRBV5-1 and TRBJ1-5, the full variable domain is KAGVTQTPRYLIKTRGQQVTLSCSPISGHRSVSWYQQTPGQGLQFLFEYFSETQRNKGNFPGRFSGRQFSNSRSEMNVSTLELGDSALYLCASRKTGDSNQPQHFGDGTRLSIL.

Concerning this clone itself: Within the sample, other DNA sequences also encode this same CDR3. J is TRBJ2-2 and V is TRBV7-3, with TRBD2 as a possible D gene (5 bases). The CDR3 spans 15 residues. Germline V gene data show CDR1 as SGHTA and CDR2 as FQGTGA. Trimming took off 2 bases at V and 5 bases at J, with 12 bases between the two ends. The DNA of the CDR3 is TGTGCCAGCAGCTTAGCCAGCGGTCGAACCGGGGAGCTGTTTTTT. This encodes CASSLASGRTGELFF.

This clone was detected only once. The chain combines TRBV19 with TRBJ2-7; D is unresolved. The V gene's germline CDR1 is LNHDA and CDR2 SQIVND (reference sequence). The CDR3 runs to 14 residues. Trimming removed 7 bases at V and 2 bases at J, with 15 bases between. CDR3 loop: CASTPRSTPYEQYF. CDR3 bases: TGTGCCAGTACTCCGAGGAGTACCCCCTACGAGCAGTACTTC.

The rearrangement links TRBV5-1 to TRBJ2-7; 9 nucleotides agree with TRBD2. V dropped 10 bases and J dropped 2; count of bases not matched to a gene: 10. The CDR3 is made up of 14 amino acids. Germline values: CDR1 SGHRS, CDR2 YFSETQ. The CDR3 sequence: CAGKRTSEAYEQYF. The CDR3 nucleotides read TGCGCCGGGAAACGGACTAGCGAGGCCTACGAGCAGTACTTC. Full variable domain (remainder filled in from reference TRBV5-1 and TRBJ2-7): KAGVTQTPRYLIKTRGQQVTLSCSPISGHRSVSWYQQTPGQGLQFLFEYFSETQRNKGNFPGRFSGRQFSNSRSEMNVSTLELGDSALYLCAGKRTSEAYEQYFGPGTRLTVT.

The chain uses TRBV19 and TRBJ2-5; 7 positions agree with TRBD1. There are 12 residues in the CDR3. In germline, CDR1 is LNHDA, CDR2 SQIVND (reference sequence). V lost 6 bases, J lost 3 bases, and 1 base stayed unmatched. This CDR3 is CASSDREETQYF. CDR3 bases: TGTGCCAGTAGCGACAGGGAAGAGACCCAGTACTTC.

The V gene is TRBV19, the J gene TRBJ1-2; D might be TRBD1 (5 bases). Trimming cost V 7 bases and J 2 bases, with 11 bases left between them. Looked up from germline, CDR1 is LNHDA and CDR2 is SQIVND (reference sequence). This CDR3 contains 13 residues. In DNA form, the CDR3 reads TGTGCCAGTAACCTACGACAGAACTATGGCTACACCTTC. Its protein is CASNLRQNYGYTF.

The V gene is TRBV19, the J gene TRBJ2-2, with TRBD1 matching over 10 bases. Trimming at V came to 4 bases and at J to 0 bases, leaving 5 bases not matched to a gene. The CDR3 contains 17 residues. The germline gives CDR1 LNHDA, CDR2 SQIVND (reference sequence). In DNA, the CDR3 is TGTGCCAGTAGTAGGATGGGACAGGGGCCGAACACCGGGGAGCTGTTTTTT. As protein: CASSRMGQGPNTGELFF.

The chain has TRBV12-5 and TRBJ2-7, with D perhaps TRBD2 (6 bases). Germline V gene data show CDR1 as LGHNT and CDR2 as FRNRAP. The CDR3 loop spans 17 amino acids. The germline V and J ends were trimmed by 2 bases and 0 bases, with 17 bases remaining between them. For the CDR3, the DNA is TGTGCTAGTGGTTTGTTCGATTTGCGGGATTACTCCTACGAGCAGTACTTC. Residues: CASGLFDLRDYSYEQYF.

V and J are TRBV27 and TRBJ1-2, with a weak D call TRBD1 (5 bases). The CDR3 sequence is 14 residues long. V was cut by 3 bases and J by 8 bases, with 16 bases left in between. Germline V gene sequence: CDR1 MNHEY, CDR2 SMNVEV (reference sequence). The CDR3 loop reads CASSFGGRGRGYTF. The CDR3 region has the DNA TGTGCCAGCAGTTTCGGGGGGAGGGGTAGAGGCTACACCTTC.

This chain connects TRBV25-1 to TRBJ2-7; D not resolved. This CDR3 region has 11 residues. Trimming cost V 8 bases and J 4 bases, with 9 bases left between them. The germline CDR1 and CDR2 sequences are MGHDK and SYGVNS. CDR3 coding DNA: TGTGCCAGCTCCCTGTATTACGAGCAGTACTTC. It is translated as CASSLYYEQYF.

The V and J genes are TRBV6-2 or TRBV6-3 and TRBJ2-3; D is perhaps TRBD2 (6 bases). The CDR3 contains 15 residues. Germline loops: CDR1 MNHEY, CDR2 SVGEGT. Trimming shortened V by 5 bases and J by 2 bases, and 14 bases separated the two germline ends. CDR3 region: CASSPPLADTDTQYF. In nucleotides, the CDR3 is TGTGCCAGCAGTCCCCCCTTAGCGGACACAGATACGCAGTATTTT.

V usage is TRBV3-1 (or the pseudogene TRBV3-2) and J usage is TRBJ2-1; 8 nucleotides align to TRBD2. With V trimmed by 4 bases and J by 7 bases, 15 bases remained unmatched. The germline V gene encodes CDR1 LGHDT and CDR2 YNNKEL (reference sequence). The CDR3 length is 17 residues. The CDR3 sequence: CASSREMGPGTRNEQFF. The CDR3 nucleotides read TGTGCCAGCAGCCGAGAAATGGGTCCCGGGACTAGGAATGAGCAGTTCTTC.

V and J are TRBV5-1 and TRBJ1-2; TRBD1 matches at 9 bases. CDR3 length: 13 amino acids. V lost 5 bases to trimming and J lost 5 bases; unmatched junction nucleotides: 4. Per the germline V gene, CDR1 is SGHRS and CDR2 is YFSETQ. For the CDR3, the DNA is TGCGCCAGCAGTTACGGACAGGGGTATGGCTACACCTTC. Protein: CASSYGQGYGYTF.